Listed below are T cell receptor beta chains from one sample, sequenced in a study of cytomegalovirus exposure and HLA in healthy donors. The table came from immunoSEQ multiplex PCR; TCRdb's copy has only in-frame clones and leaves some out. The sample holds about 140,000 clones; just under 85% are singletons and the top ten take roughly 2.1%. Input material: PBMCs. The receptor set was obtained from a woman between 35 and 50 years old in good health and CMV-seronegative. CDR3s include the opening cysteine and the closing phenylalanine or tryptophan. A D gene is named only where the DNA matches it firmly. Part of the rows lack a size; the others show once, few, many or a class for expanded clones.

size: .
J: TRBJ2-7
D: .
V: TRBV5-6
DNA: TGTGCCAGCAGCTTGGTCAGGCCGCGAGCCTACGAGCAGTACTTC
CDR3: CASSLVRPRAYEQYF

size: .
J: TRBJ1-6
D: .
V: TRBV30
DNA: TGTGCCTGGAGTCTGGGCAGGGTTGGTAATTCACCCCTCCACTTT
CDR3: CAWSLGRVGNSPLHF

size: few
J: TRBJ2-7
D: .
V: TRBV28
DNA: TGTGCCAGCAGTTTAGGTTTTCAGAACTCCTACGAGCAGTACTTC
CDR3: CASSLGFQNSYEQYF

size: .
J: TRBJ1-4
D: TRBD1
V: TRBV6-1
DNA: TGTGCCAGCAGTGCCCGACAGGGGATCGTGGAGGAAAAACTGTTTTTT
CDR3: CASSARQGIVEEKLFF

size: .
J: TRBJ1-4
D: TRBD1
V: TRBV27
DNA: TGTGCCAGCAGTAGCCAGGGGGTAGCAGGAAAACTGTTTTTT
CDR3: CASSSQGVAGKLFF

size: .
J: TRBJ1-3
D: .
V: TRBV30
DNA: TGTGCCTGGTCCATTGGAGGGCCTGGAAACACCATATATTTT
CDR3: CAWSIGGPGNTIYF

size: .
J: TRBJ1-4
D: TRBD1
V: TRBV5-1
DNA: TGCGCCAGCAGCTTAGGGCAGTCCTCCGGGACAGTAAATGAAAAACTGTTTTTT
CDR3: CASSLGQSSGTVNEKLFF

size: .
J: TRBJ2-1
D: TRBD1
V: TRBV19
DNA: TGTGCCAGTAGTGCCTTGACAGGGCTTCTTGTGGGGAATGAGCAGTTCTTC
CDR3: CASSALTGLLVGNEQFF

size: .
J: TRBJ2-1
D: .
V: TRBV27
DNA: TGTGCCAGCAGTCGGGTGGGACTGGTCAACAATGAGCAGTTCTTC
CDR3: CASSRVGLVNNEQFF

size: .
J: TRBJ2-7
D: TRBD1
V: TRBV11-3
DNA: TGTGCCAGCAGCTTAGACTCAGCCCGAGACAGGGGCGAGCAGTACTTC
CDR3: CASSLDSARDRGEQYF

size: few
J: TRBJ2-7
D: .
V: TRBV21-1
DNA: TGTGCCAGCAGCAAAGACGGGAGTGGCGGGTACGAGCAGTACTTC
CDR3: CASSKDGSGGYEQYF

size: .
J: TRBJ2-7
D: .
V: TRBV4-1
DNA: TGCGCCAGCAGCTTAATTAGGGGCGGTAACTCCTACGAGCAGTACTTC
CDR3: CASSLIRGGNSYEQYF

size: .
J: TRBJ2-6
D: TRBD2
V: TRBV7-2
DNA: TGTGCCAGCAGCTTACGGGGACTAGCGGGAGGTGGGGCCAACGTCCTGACTTTC
CDR3: CASSLRGLAGGGANVLTF

size: .
J: TRBJ1-2
D: .
V: TRBV10-3
DNA: TGTGCCATCAGTGAGACAGGTGACTATGGCTACACCTTC
CDR3: CAISETGDYGYTF

size: .
J: TRBJ1-2
D: .
V: TRBV4-2
DNA: TGTGCCAGCAGCCAATCTAATTGGGGCGCGGAAGGCTACACCTTC
CDR3: CASSQSNWGAEGYTF

size: .
J: TRBJ1-1
D: .
V: TRBV28
DNA: TGTGCCAGCAGTTGGACAGTGTATCCCGAAGCTTTCTTT
CDR3: CASSWTVYPEAFF

size: .
J: TRBJ2-7
D: TRBD1
V: TRBV10-3
DNA: TGTGCCATAGGGACAGGGGTGCACGAGCAGTACTTC
CDR3: CAIGTGVHEQYF

size: .
J: TRBJ2-1
D: .
V: TRBV6-1
DNA: TGTGCCAGCAGTGAAGCCACTACTCACTACAATGAGCAGTTCTTC
CDR3: CASSEATTHYNEQFF

size: once
J: TRBJ2-3
D: TRBD1
V: TRBV7-2
DNA: TGTGCCAGCAGCCCTACAGGGGGCCGACGTAGCACAGATACGCAGTATTTT
CDR3: CASSPTGGRRSTDTQYF

size: .
J: TRBJ2-7
D: TRBD2
V: TRBV10-1
DNA: TGCGCCAGCAGGTCTAGCGGGACCAACGAGCAGTACTTC
CDR3: CASRSSGTNEQYF

size: .
J: TRBJ2-3
D: TRBD2
V: TRBV15
DNA: TGTGCCACCAGCAGAGCCGGGAGGGGCACAGATACGCAGTATTTT
CDR3: CATSRAGRGTDTQYF

size: .
J: TRBJ1-2
D: .
V: TRBV7-9
DNA: TGTGCCAGCAGCCTCGCAACAGGGTACGATGGCTACACCTTC
CDR3: CASSLATGYDGYTF

size: .
J: TRBJ1-2
D: .
V: TRBV7-9
DNA: TGTGCCAGCAGCTTAAGACAGCCAAATAAGTATTTGGGCGGCTACACCTTC
CDR3: CASSLRQPNKYLGGYTF

size: once
J: TRBJ2-5
D: TRBD2
V: TRBV7-2
DNA: TGTGCCAGCAGCTTACAGCGGGAGGGTGGGGGGGAGACCCAGTACTTC
CDR3: CASSLQREGGGETQYF

size: .
J: TRBJ2-1
D: .
V: TRBV29-1
DNA: TGCAGCGTTGAAACAGCGGTTGAGCAGTTCTTC
CDR3: CSVETAVEQFF

size: .
J: TRBJ2-2
D: .
V: TRBV6-5
DNA: TGTGCCAGCAGTTACAAAGCTGGGGGCTCCGGGGAGCTGTTTTTT
CDR3: CASSYKAGGSGELFF

size: .
J: TRBJ2-7
D: .
V: TRBV7-9
DNA: TGTGCCAGCAGCTGGGAGGGGGGGGGCGAGCAGTACTTC
CDR3: CASSWEGGGEQYF

size: .
J: TRBJ2-2
D: TRBD2
V: TRBV4-1
DNA: TGCGCCAGCAGCCAAGTCCGACTAGCGGGAGGGCCAGGCACCGGGGAGCTGTTTTTT
CDR3: CASSQVRLAGGPGTGELFF

size: .
J: TRBJ2-7
D: TRBD1
V: TRBV6-5
DNA: TGTGCCAGCAGTTACTCTCGACAGGGGGCCGAGCAGTACTTC
CDR3: CASSYSRQGAEQYF

size: .
J: TRBJ2-3
D: .
V: TRBV9
DNA: TGTGCCAGCAGTCCAGGGCGTTTTAGCACAGATACGCAGTATTTT
CDR3: CASSPGRFSTDTQYF

size: .
J: TRBJ1-2
D: TRBD1
V: TRBV29-1
DNA: TGCAGCGGGGGGACAGGGGGCCTTGGCTACACCTTC
CDR3: CSGGTGGLGYTF

size: .
J: TRBJ2-1
D: TRBD2
V: TRBV9
DNA: TGTGCCAGCAGCGGCGGGGGGGGACAAACGGGGAATGAGCAGTTCTTC
CDR3: CASSGGGGQTGNEQFF

size: once
J: TRBJ2-7
D: .
V: TRBV18
DNA: TGTGCCAGCTCACCAGGGGAGGTCAGGAAAATCGGCGAGCAGTACTTC
CDR3: CASSPGEVRKIGEQYF

size: .
J: TRBJ2-7
D: .
V: TRBV5-1
DNA: TGCGCCAGCACCCTGGGGGGAGTTGGCTCCTACGAGCAGTACTTC
CDR3: CASTLGGVGSYEQYF

size: .
J: TRBJ2-2
D: .
V: TRBV5-1
DNA: TGCGCCAGCAGCTTTTTACAGGACACAGGGGGGGAGCTGTTTTTT
CDR3: CASSFLQDTGGELFF

size: .
J: TRBJ2-2
D: TRBD2
V: TRBV4-3
DNA: TGCGCCAGCAGGGGGAGGGCGGGAGGAACCGGGGAGCTGTTTTTT
CDR3: CASRGRAGGTGELFF

size: .
J: TRBJ1-1
D: TRBD1
V: TRBV28
DNA: TGTGCCATCATCTCGGGGGACAGAACTGAAGCTTTCTTT
CDR3: CAIISGDRTEAFF

size: .
J: TRBJ2-7
D: TRBD1
V: TRBV27
DNA: TGTGCCAGCACCCTCGACAGGGCTTCCTACGAGCAGTACTTC
CDR3: CASTLDRASYEQYF

size: .
J: TRBJ2-7
D: .
V: TRBV27
DNA: TGTGCCAGCAGTTTGGGCCCCGGGGTAGCGGTCTACGAGCAGTACTTC
CDR3: CASSLGPGVAVYEQYF

size: .
J: TRBJ2-2
D: TRBD2
V: TRBV28
DNA: TGTGCCAGCAGTTTTGGGGGGGGCACCGGGGAGCTGTTTTTT
CDR3: CASSFGGGTGELFF

size: .
J: TRBJ2-1
D: TRBD2
V: TRBV25-1
DNA: TGTGCCAGCGGTTCACTGTACGGGAGGGCCTCCTACAATGAGCAGTTCTTC
CDR3: CASGSLYGRASYNEQFF